A selection of T cell receptor beta chains follows, all from one sample in a study of blood T cell repertoires in COVID-19. The repertoire was sequenced with immunoSEQ multiplex PCR; TCRdb's copy has only in-frame clones and lacks some. The table shows some 500,000 clones, with 70% to 90% occurring only once. The sequencing sample was made of peripheral blood. These TCRs come from a woman between 50 and 59 years old with COVID-19, enrolled during active disease. Each CDR3 is given without its conserved first and last residue.

>TRBJ2-5|TRBV3-1/TRBV3-2
ASSRAYKETQY
>TRBJ2-1|TRBV6-5
ASRDTGGNEQF
>TRBJ2-6|TRBV3-1/TRBV3-2
ASSPNSGANVLT
>TRBJ2-5|TRBV28
ASSDRGETQY
>TRBJ1-1|TRBV5-4
ASSFTPATEAF
>TRBJ2-7|TRBV3-1/TRBV3-2
ASSQGTGAYEQY
>TRBJ1-1|TRBV5-1
ASSLTGGANTEAF
>TRBJ2-2|TRBV19
ASSMGLTPGELF
>TRBJ1-2|TRBV6-5
ASSLEAVSNYGYT
>TRBJ2-2|TRBV19
ASSLRGQGGGELF
>TRBJ1-2|TRBV7-9
ASSYRGEDGYT
>TRBJ1-5|TRBV7-8
ASTDSGNQPQH
>TRBJ2-7|TRBV7-2
ASSTRRDSPLREQY
>TRBJ1-5|TRBV28
ASSLIGGGGSNQPQH
>TRBJ2-7|TRBV9
ASSLGAGSYEQY
>TRBJ1-2|TRBV4-1
ASSQDGRVVYGYT
>TRBJ2-7|TRBV21-1
ASSRKGGLADYEQY
>TRBJ2-1|TRBV6-5
ASSYSSLAGGDEQF
>TRBJ2-1|TRBV11-3
ASSLGTGGQDEQF
>TRBJ1-2|TRBV6-5
ASSWDRGFGYT
>TRBJ1-1|TRBV29-1
SVDWRSGNTEAF
>TRBJ1-5|TRBV3-1/TRBV3-2
ASSQDRVQPQH
>TRBJ1-1|TRBV10-3
AISGSQGEGTEAF
>TRBJ2-7|TRBV9
ASSVGSGLNYEQY
>TRBJ1-2|TRBV5-1
ASSNLDSDYGYT
>TRBJ1-1|TRBV6-5
ASSTGTMNTEAF
>TRBJ1-3|TRBV11-3
ASSRTGSGNTIY
>TRBJ2-3|TRBV18
ASSQEERGDTQY
>TRBJ1-4|TRBV5-1
ASSLSVGQGEKLF
>TRBJ1-6|TRBV5-4
ASSSKGQGVSPLH
>TRBJ1-1|TRBV21-1
ASSKADKNTEAF
>TRBJ2-1|TRBV5-6
ASSLFLGSSYNEQF
>TRBJ1-1|TRBV11-3
ASSQSGGTEAF
>TRBJ2-5|TRBV12-3/TRBV12-4
ASSPTGQETQY
>TRBJ2-1|TRBV7-9
ASSLAQLVSNEQF
>TRBJ1-4|TRBV2
ASSVDRSATNEKLF
>TRBJ2-7|TRBV5-1
ASSLGVGDEQY
>TRBJ2-1|TRBV18
ASSLTSDSYNEQF
>TRBJ1-2|TRBV4-1
ASSQPGQGVYGYT
>TRBJ2-2|TRBV28
ASSLGGARSGELF
>TRBJ1-4|TRBV21-1
ASRSRDRKPTNEKLF
>TRBJ2-3|TRBV10-2
ASSETTANTQY
>TRBJ1-2|TRBV3-1/TRBV3-2
ASSQVGGAWSGYT
>TRBJ1-5|TRBV6-5
ASSGQANQPQH
>TRBJ1-2|TRBV2
ASSGSTSFKNYGYT
>TRBJ2-3|TRBV27
ASSNRDTDTQY
>TRBJ1-6|TRBV19
ASRNGQGAYSPLH
>TRBJ2-5|TRBV19
ASRGSGGAGETQY
>TRBJ1-6|TRBV11-2
ASSFDRGFNSPLH
>TRBJ1-4|TRBV2
ASSDRDRVQEKLF
>TRBJ1-6|TRBV3-1/TRBV3-2
ASSQSQSDNSPLH
>TRBJ1-4|TRBV7-9
ASSSRDRGEKLF
>TRBJ2-1|TRBV28
ASRTGTGDQGEQF